This TCR beta chain was recorded in a study of cytomegalovirus exposure and HLA in healthy donors. Whole-study results and caveats: Upon later analysis, TCR association rates were observed to vary by HLA locus, being highest for DRB1 and lowest for HLA-C.

As to this clone: What it binds is not known.

13 Jbeta primers and 60 Vbeta primers were used for the PCR. Clones were read by immunoSEQ multiplex PCR, and TCRdb kept only the in-frame ones, dropping some. The sample has under 130,000 clones, 74% seen once. Germline V CDR1 and CDR2: LNHDA, SQIVND (reference sequence). This CDR3 has 18 amino acids. V was pared by 9 bases and J by 0 bases, with 15 bases of the junction left unmatched. The rearrangement joins TRBV19 to TRBJ1-4; 8 nucleotides match TRBD1. Sequenced: PBMCs. The sequence was obtained from a man aged 50 or older in good health and CMV-seropositive. CDR3 protein: CASQPLGQGLATNEKLFF. The CDR3 nucleotides are TGTGCCAGCCAACCCCTCGGACAGGGTCTTGCAACTAATGAAAAACTGTTTTTT.